The 26 T cell receptor beta chains in this list originate from one sample, sequenced in a study of naive and memory T cell subsets. Four PCR rounds used nested alpha and beta constant region primers plus the SP2 primer. TCRdb processed the UMI-ligation and nested PCR reads anew with MiXCR; each CDR3 protein has one entry. This table has 30,000 to 35,000 distinct CDR3 sequences, less than 8.5% appearing once. Described treatment: skin biopsy from PPD injection site in Mantoux-positive individual. TCR cDNA received a 3' ligated oligonucleotide that carried a UMI. The material sequenced was skin, taken from a tuberculin skin test site. The receptor set was obtained from an adult in good health.

V usage is TRBV6-6 and J usage is TRBJ2-7, with a tentative D call TRBD1 (6 bases). Germline V gene sequence: CDR1 MNHNY, CDR2 SVGAGI (reference sequence). The CDR3 is 12 residues long. Trimming took off 4 bases at V and 5 bases at J, with 9 bases between the two ends. The CDR3 DNA reads as TGTGCCAGCAGTTCAAACAGGGACGAGCAGTACTTC. It encodes CASSSNRDEQYF.

This clonotype is medium-sized (0.01 to 0.1%) in the sample. V is TRBV5-5 and J is TRBJ2-3, with TRBD1 identical over 7 bases. Trimming at V came to 3 bases and at J to 4 bases, leaving 5 bases not matched to a gene. This CDR3 region has 14 residues. CDR1 is SGHKS, CDR2 YYEKEE, per germline (reference sequence). The CDR3 bases are TGTGCCAGCAGCTCCTGGACAGGCCCAGATACGCAGTATTTT. This codes for CASSSWTGPDTQYF. Full variable domain (remainder filled in from reference TRBV5-5 and TRBJ2-3): DAGVTQSPTHLIKTRGQQVTLRCSPISGHKSVSWYQQVLGQGPQFIFQYYEKEERGRGNFPDRFSARQFPNYSSELNVNALLLGDSALYLCASSSWTGPDTQYFGPGTRLTVL.

The V call is TRBV11-2, the J call TRBJ2-3; D tentatively fits TRBD1 or TRBD2 (6 bases each). CDR1 and CDR2 (germline): SGHAT, FQNNGV. The CDR3 runs to 16 residues. The V and J ends lost 6 bases and 5 bases respectively, with 21 bases between them. The CDR3 is CASRETGGGPKDTQYF. For the CDR3, the DNA is TGTGCCAGCAGGGAAACGGGTGGGGGGCCTAAAGATACGCAGTATTTT.

This clonotype has at least ten counts. This chain uses TRBV11-3 with TRBJ2-2; D is possibly TRBD1 or TRBD2 (5 bases each). The CDR3 runs to 15 residues. The ends were cut back, 1 base at V and 3 bases at J, with 9 bases in the middle. Per germline, CDR1 SGHNT and CDR2 YENEEA. CDR3 bases: TGTGCCAGCAGCTTAGGCGTGGGGGACACCGGGGAGCTGTTTTTT. Residues: CASSLGVGDTGELFF.

This clonotype was seen a handful of times. The rearrangement links TRBV12-3 or TRBV12-4 to TRBJ1-3; TRBD1 is a possible D gene (5 bases). The CDR3 sequence is 16 residues long. The ends were cut back, 1 base at V and 0 bases at J, with 10 bases in the middle. CDR3 in DNA: TGTGCCAGCAGTTTAGGGGGGGGACTCTCTGGAAACACCATATATTTT. Protein sequence: CASSLGGGLSGNTIYF.

This clonotype was counted only a few times. The CDR3 bases are TGCAGCGTGGAGGACAGGAGCTCCTACGAGCAGTACTTC. This gives the protein CSVEDRSSYEQYF. The chain has TRBV29-1 and TRBJ2-7; 7 nucleotides match TRBD1. CDR3 length: 13 residues. CDR1 is SQVTM, CDR2 ANQGSEA, per germline. The junction had 5 bases not matched to a gene; V was cut back by 6 bases and J by 0 bases.

This clonotype was detected many times. This chain joins TRBV6-1 and TRBJ1-5; tentative D call: TRBD1 (6 bases). Trimming cost V 7 bases and J 6 bases, with 13 bases left between them. Germline assignment: CDR1 MNHNS and CDR2 SASEGT. CDR3 length: 13 amino acids. CDR3 nucleotides: TGTGCCAGCACGGTCGGGGGGCCTCAGCCCCAGCATTTT. This translates into CASTVGGPQPQHF.

This clonotype has at least ten counts. The rearrangement links TRBV3-1 to TRBJ2-7; no firm D call. The germline V gene has CDR1 LGHDT and CDR2 YNNKEL (reference sequence). The V end lost 7 bases, the J end lost 0 bases, and 7 bases lay between the germline ends. There are 12 residues in the CDR3. CDR3 DNA: TGTGCCAGCATAGACTCCTCCTACGAGCAGTACTTC. Its protein product is CASIDSSYEQYF.

This clonotype was recorded many times. J is TRBJ2-6 and V is TRBV11-2; D call uncertain. V was shortened by 7 bases and J by 1 base, with 5 bases between the two germline ends. CDR1 and CDR2 from the germline V gene are SGHAT and FQNNGV. The CDR3 is made up of 13 amino acids. CDR3 DNA: TGTGCCAGCAAGTGGTCTGGGGCCAACGTCCTGACTTTC. As protein: CASKWSGANVLTF.

This clonotype was counted many times. The chain uses TRBV4-2 and TRBJ2-2; 9 bases match TRBD2. V gave up 0 bases and J gave up 5 bases; unmatched junction bases: 7. The CDR3 runs to 17 residues. Looked up from germline, CDR1 is LGHNA and CDR2 is YNFKEQ. The CDR3 sequence: CASSQDTAGGPTGELFF. The CDR3 DNA is TGTGCCAGCAGCCAAGATACAGCGGGGGGCCCAACCGGGGAGCTGTTTTTT.

This clonotype was observed many times. J is TRBJ1-1 and V is TRBV13, with D possibly matching TRBD1 (5 bases). Per germline, CDR1 PRHDT and CDR2 FYEKMQ (reference sequence). The CDR3 contains 15 residues. The V end lost 8 bases, the J end lost 3 bases, and 19 bases lay between the germline ends. The CDR3 nucleotides are TGTGCCAGCGGCAAAATAGGGGCTCCGGACACTGAAGCTTTCTTT. Amino acid sequence: CASGKIGAPDTEAFF.

In its sample, this clonotype was seen many times. The chain has TRBV20-1 and TRBJ2-7, with TRBD2 matching over 9 bases. The CDR3 sequence is 15 residues long. J lost 3 bases, V lost 3 bases, and 9 bases had no gene match. The germline V gene has CDR1 DFQATT and CDR2 SNEGSKA (reference sequence). The CDR3 DNA sequence: TGCAGTGCTAGGGACCCACTAGCGGGCCTCTACGAGCAGTACTTC. Translated: CSARDPLAGLYEQYF.

This clonotype has ten or more counts. This chain links TRBV6-2 or TRBV6-3 with TRBJ2-6; no firm D call. The germline V gene encodes CDR1 MNHEY and CDR2 SVGEGT. V lost 5 bases and J lost 0, with 8 bases in between. This CDR3 spans 15 amino acids. The CDR3 reads CASSPQTSGANVLTF. CDR3 DNA sequence: TGTGCCAGCAGTCCTCAGACCTCTGGGGCCAACGTCCTGACTTTC.

This clonotype was counted ten times or more. The chain recombines TRBV11-2 with TRBJ2-7, with a possible D match to TRBD1 (5 bases). Deletions cut 3 bases from V and 6 bases from J, with 6 bases between. This CDR3 comprises 11 residues. Germline CDR1 reads SGHAT; CDR2 reads FQNNGV. CDR3 amino acids: CASSLGPEQYF. CDR3 DNA sequence: TGTGCCAGCAGCTTGGGGCCCGAGCAGTACTTC.

This clonotype was picked up many times. V gene TRBV6-5 combines with J gene TRBJ1-5; D may be TRBD1 (5 bases). This CDR3 comprises 16 residues. Per the germline V gene, CDR1 is MNHEY and CDR2 is SVGAGI. Trimming removed 6 bases at V and 2 bases at J, with 17 bases between. CDR3 nucleotides: TGTGCCAGCAGGACAGCGGGACGATCCGGCAATCAGCCCCAGCATTTT. Translation: CASRTAGRSGNQPQHF.

In this sample, this clonotype turned up many times. V is TRBV5-1 and J is TRBJ2-1; TRBD2 matches 11 bases. There are 15 residues in the CDR3. Germline V lookup: CDR1 SGHRS, CDR2 YFSETQ. Trimming at V came to 4 bases and at J to 10 bases, leaving 10 bases not matched to a gene. CDR3 sequence: CASSSSGGAEEEQFF. The CDR3 DNA reads as TGCGCCAGCAGCAGTAGCGGGGGGGCGGAAGAGGAGCAGTTCTTC.

This clonotype was recorded a few times. The chain carries TRBV6-6 and TRBJ2-5, with 10 bases that match TRBD2. The CDR3 runs to 16 residues. With 3 bases clipped from V and 3 bases from J, the junction kept 7 bases outside the gene matches. CDR1 and CDR2 (germline): MNHNY, SVGAGI (reference sequence). In DNA form, the CDR3 reads TGTGCCAGCAGTTATGATAGCGGGGGGCGAAAAGAGACCCAGTACTTC. Translated, it gives CASSYDSGGRKETQYF.

This clonotype has just a few counts. The CDR3 loop reads CASSWGQNQPQHF. The DNA for the CDR3 is TGTGCCAGCAGTTGGGGACAGAATCAGCCCCAGCATTTT. The chain combines TRBV27 with TRBJ1-5; 7 positions match TRBD1. The CDR3 covers 13 residues. The V gene end was trimmed by 4 bases and the J gene end by 4 bases; junction bases not matched to a gene: 1. Germline V gene sequence: CDR1 MNHEY, CDR2 SMNVEV (reference sequence).

This clonotype was seen many times. The chain combines TRBV7-9 with TRBJ2-7, with D maybe TRBD2 (6 bases). From germline, CDR1 is SEHNR and CDR2 FQNEAQ (reference sequence). The V end was cut by 1 base, the J end by 0 bases, with 19 bases between. The CDR3 length is 18 residues. The CDR3 DNA follows: TGTGCCAGCAGCTTAGAGGGAGGCCGGGACCTATCCTCCTACGAGCAGTACTTC. Its protein is CASSLEGGRDLSSYEQYF. The full variable domain, in which reference TRBV7-9 and TRBJ2-7 provide the parts outside the CDR3, is DTGVSQNPRHKITKRGQNVTFRCDPISEHNRLYWYRQTLGQGPEFLTYFQNEAQLEKSRLLSDRFSAERPKGSFSTLEIQRTEQGDSAMYLCASSLEGGRDLSSYEQYFGPGTRLTVT.

To note about this clonotype: This may stem from a read error, because a much larger clone lies one nucleotide away. The chain employs TRBV5-6 and TRBJ2-3; maybe TRBD2 (5 bases). This CDR3 comprises 15 residues. Germline loops: CDR1 SGHDT, CDR2 YYEEEE. The CDR3 nucleotides read TGTGCCAGCAGCTTGGCATTAGCGAGCACAGATGCGCAGTATTTT. Amino acid sequence: CASSLALASTDAQYF.

This clonotype showed up many times. J is TRBJ2-6 and V is TRBV2; D is undetermined. Per the germline V gene, CDR1 is SNHLY and CDR2 is FYNNEI. V was cut by 7 bases and J by 0 bases, with 7 bases left in between. This CDR3 spans 14 amino acids. The CDR3 bases are TGTGCCAGCAAACCGGGCTCTGGGGCCAACGTCCTGACTTTC. It codes for CASKPGSGANVLTF.

This clonotype has only a few counts. This chain uses TRBV20-1 with TRBJ2-1; D remains unclear. CDR1 and CDR2 (germline): DFQATT, SNEGSKA (reference sequence). This CDR3 region has 11 residues. V lost 0 bases and J 4 bases, leaving 1 base between the germline ends. The DNA for the CDR3 is TGCAGTGCTAGAGAGTACAATGAGCAGTTCTTC. As protein: CSAREYNEQFF.

This clonotype appeared many times. The chain couples TRBV19 to TRBJ2-7, with TRBD1 matching over 8 bases. Trimming removed 10 bases from V and 1 base from J; junction bases left unmatched: 9. CDR1 is LNHDA, CDR2 SQIVND, per germline (reference sequence). The CDR3 is made up of 14 amino acids. The CDR3 loop reads CATSGTGLSYEQYF. The DNA of the CDR3 is TGTGCCACCTCCGGGACAGGTCTGTCCTACGAGCAGTACTTC.

CDR3 residues: CASSFLSGITYEQYF. As DNA, the CDR3 is TGTGCCAGCAGTTTTCTTAGCGGGATCACCTACGAGCAGTACTTC. The chain couples TRBV28 to TRBJ2-7; TRBD2 matches 8 bases. CDR1 is MDHEN, CDR2 SYDVKM, per germline. The CDR3 covers 15 residues. V shed 3 bases, J shed 2 bases, and the junction held 6 bases outside the gene matches.

This clonotype occurred many times. The V gene is TRBV29-1, the J gene TRBJ2-7, with TRBD1 identical over 11 bases. The V segment lost 7 bases and the J segment 6 bases; nucleotides outside the gene matches: 5. CDR1 SQVTM and CDR2 ANQGSEA come from the germline V gene. This CDR3 region has 12 residues. The CDR3 sequence: CSAGQGAGEQYF. Here the CDR3 DNA reads TGCAGCGCTGGACAGGGGGCGGGCGAGCAGTACTTC.

This clonotype was detected ten times or more. The chain links TRBV7-9 to TRBJ1-1; TRBD1 is a possible D gene (6 bases). Germline V gives CDR1 SEHNR, CDR2 FQNEAQ (reference sequence). This CDR3 contains 16 residues. Trimming shortened V by 5 bases and J by 0 bases, and 16 bases separated the two germline ends. The chain's CDR3 is CASSPRDKVMNTEAFF. The CDR3 DNA follows: TGTGCCAGCAGCCCCAGGGACAAGGTCATGAACACTGAAGCTTTCTTT.